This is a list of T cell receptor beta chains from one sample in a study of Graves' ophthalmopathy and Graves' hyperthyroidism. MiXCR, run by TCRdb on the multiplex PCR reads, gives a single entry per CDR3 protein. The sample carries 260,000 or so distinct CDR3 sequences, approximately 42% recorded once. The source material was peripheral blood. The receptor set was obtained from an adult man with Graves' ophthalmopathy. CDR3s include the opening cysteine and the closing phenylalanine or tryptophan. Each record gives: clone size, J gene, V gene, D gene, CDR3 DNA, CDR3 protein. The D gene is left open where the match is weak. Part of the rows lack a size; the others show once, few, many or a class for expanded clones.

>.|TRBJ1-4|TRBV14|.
TGTGCCAGCAGCCAATTGACAGGCAAAGGAGAAAAACTGTTTTTT
CASSQLTGKGEKLFF
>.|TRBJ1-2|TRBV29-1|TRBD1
TGCAGCGTTCTACTAGCGACAGGGGGAACTAGTTACTATGGCTACACCTTC
CSVLLATGGTSYYGYTF
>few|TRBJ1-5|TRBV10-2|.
TGCGCCAGCAGTTATACGTTTAGCAATCAGCCCCAGCATTTT
CASSYTFSNQPQHF
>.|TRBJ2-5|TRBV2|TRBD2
TGTGCCAGCAGTGGCCGGGGACTAGCGGAGACCCAGTACTTC
CASSGRGLAETQYF
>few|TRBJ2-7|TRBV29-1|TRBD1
TGCAGCGTTGAAGATGGGCCAGGGGGCGGCCTCTACGAGCAGTACTTC
CSVEDGPGGGLYEQYF
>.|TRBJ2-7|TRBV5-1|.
TGCGCCAGCAGCGAGGGCTCTAGATTCTACGAGCAGTACTTC
CASSEGSRFYEQYF
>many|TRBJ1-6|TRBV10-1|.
TGTGCCAGCAGTGACAGTTATAATTCACCCCTCCACTTT
CASSDSYNSPLHF
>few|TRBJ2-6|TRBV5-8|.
TGTGCCAGCAGCATTACAATAGGTGGGGCCAACGTCCTGACTTTC
CASSITIGGANVLTF
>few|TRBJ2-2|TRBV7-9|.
TGTGCCAGCAGCTTAGGAGGAGGCACCGCGAACACCGGGGAGCTGTTTTTT
CASSLGGGTANTGELFF
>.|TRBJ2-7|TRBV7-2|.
TGTGCCAGCAGCCTACCAAGGGTCACCCTCTACGAGCAGTACTTC
CASSLPRVTLYEQYF
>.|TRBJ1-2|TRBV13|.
TGTGCCAGCAGTGCTCGGAACAGGGAAAATGGCTACACCTTC
CASSARNRENGYTF
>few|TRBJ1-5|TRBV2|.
TGTGCCAGCAGTCCCGGGGGGACGGGTCAGCCCCAGCATTTT
CASSPGGTGQPQHF
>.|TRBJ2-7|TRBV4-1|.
TGCGCCAGCAGCCAAGTTTGGGGCCAGGTCGCCTACGAGCAGTACTTC
CASSQVWGQVAYEQYF
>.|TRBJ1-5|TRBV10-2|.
TGCGCCAGCAGTGAGTCGCACAGGGAAAGCAATCAGCCCCAGCATTTT
CASSESHRESNQPQHF
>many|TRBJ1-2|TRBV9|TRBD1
TGTGCCAGCAGCGAGGACAGGGGGCAAGGTGGCTACACCTTC
CASSEDRGQGGYTF
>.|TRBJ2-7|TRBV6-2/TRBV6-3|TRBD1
TGTGCCAGCGGACCGGGACAGGGGGTCTACGAGCAGTACTTC
CASGPGQGVYEQYF
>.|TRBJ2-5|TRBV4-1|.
TGCGCCAGCAGCCAAGACCGGGACTTACAAGAGACCCAGTACTTC
CASSQDRDLQETQYF
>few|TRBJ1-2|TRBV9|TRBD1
TGTGCCAGCAGCGAGGGACAGGGGGCGTACTATGGCTACACCTTC
CASSEGQGAYYGYTF
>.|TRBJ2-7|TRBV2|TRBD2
TGTGCCAGCAGCCCGGGACAGGGACTAGCGGGCCTCTACGAGCAGTACTTC
CASSPGQGLAGLYEQYF
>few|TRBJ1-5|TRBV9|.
TGTGCCAGCAGCGTAGATGAAGGTGACATCCAGCCCCAGCATTTT
CASSVDEGDIQPQHF
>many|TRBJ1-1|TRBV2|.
TGTGCCAGCAGTCGCAATGGGGGCACTGAAGCTTTCTTT
CASSRNGGTEAFF
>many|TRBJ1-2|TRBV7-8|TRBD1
TGTGCCAGCAGCGGCAGGACAGGCTGGTCTAACTATGGCTACACCTTC
CASSGRTGWSNYGYTF
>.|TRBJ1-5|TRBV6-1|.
TGTGCCAGCAGGGAAGTTTTGATGCCCCAGCATTTT
CASREVLMPQHF
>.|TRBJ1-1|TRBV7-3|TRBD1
TGTGCCAGCAGCTTAGTAGGGGGCAAGAACACTGAAGCTTTCTTT
CASSLVGGKNTEAFF
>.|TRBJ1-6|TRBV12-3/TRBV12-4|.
TGTGCCAGCAGTGTGACAGCAAGCTCCTATAATTCACCCCTCCACTTT
CASSVTASSYNSPLHF
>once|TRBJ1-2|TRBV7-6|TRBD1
TGCGCCAGCAGCCACGCCGGGACAGGGAACCCTGCTAACTATGGCTACACCTTC
CASSHAGTGNPANYGYTF
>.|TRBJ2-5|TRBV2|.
TGTGCCAGCAGGGAGGACCAAGAGACCCAGTACTTC
CASREDQETQYF
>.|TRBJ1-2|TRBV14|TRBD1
TGTGCCAGCAGCCAGCATTCCACAGGGGGCGTGTATGGCTACACCTTC
CASSQHSTGGVYGYTF
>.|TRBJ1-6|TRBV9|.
TGTGCCAGCAGCCCCTACCGCCGGGACTCACCCCTCCACTTT
CASSPYRRDSPLHF
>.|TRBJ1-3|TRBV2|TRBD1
TGTGCCAGCAGTTTATATGGACAGGGGGCGCAAGGGGCTGGAAACACCATATATTTT
CASSLYGQGAQGAGNTIYF
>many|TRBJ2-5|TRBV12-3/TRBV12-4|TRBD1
TGTGCCAGCAGTTCGGCGCGACCGACAGGGACAGGGGGCAGGAAGACCCAGTACTTC
CASSSARPTGTGGRKTQYF
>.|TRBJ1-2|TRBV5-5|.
TGTGCCAGCAGCTTGGAGGGGCTTCCCTATGGCTACACCTTC
CASSLEGLPYGYTF
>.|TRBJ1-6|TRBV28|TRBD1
TGTGCCAGCAGCCCCCGGGACAGACGTAATTCACCCCTCCACTTT
CASSPRDRRNSPLHF
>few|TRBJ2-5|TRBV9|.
TGTGCCAGCAGCCCTAGTGGTGGGGGTGGGGAGACCCAGTACTTC
CASSPSGGGGETQYF
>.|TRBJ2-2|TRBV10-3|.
TGTGCCAGCAGTTTTTTTCGACAGCCCCCCGGGGAGCTGTTTTTT
CASSFFRQPPGELFF
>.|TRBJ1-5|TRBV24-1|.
TGTGCCACCAGTGAGCTTCTGTGTTATAGCAATCAGCCCCAGCATTTT
CATSELLCYSNQPQHF
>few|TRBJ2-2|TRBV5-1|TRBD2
TGCGCCAGCAGCCCCGGTATCCAGGGAGGGACCGGGGAGCTGTTTTTT
CASSPGIQGGTGELFF
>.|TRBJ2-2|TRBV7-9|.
TGTGCCAGCAGTCGCGAGCCAGGAAGGGAGCTGTTTTTT
CASSREPGRELFF
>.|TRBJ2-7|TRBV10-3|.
TGTGCCATCAGTGAGTCGAAGGAGGGCCAGCAGTACTTC
CAISESKEGQQYF
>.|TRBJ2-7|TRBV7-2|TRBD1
TGTGCCAGCAGCGACGGACAGGGGGTCTTCGGAACCTACGAGCAGTACTTC
CASSDGQGVFGTYEQYF
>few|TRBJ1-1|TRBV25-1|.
TGTGCCAGCAGTGACCCCAGTCTAGCTGAAGCTTTCTTT
CASSDPSLAEAFF
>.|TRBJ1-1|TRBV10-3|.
TGTGCCATCAGTGAGTACGTGGCTGGCACTGAAGCTTTCTTT
CAISEYVAGTEAFF
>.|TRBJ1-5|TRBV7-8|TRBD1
TGTGCCAGCAGCTTGACAGGGTACGATCAGCCCCAGCATTTT
CASSLTGYDQPQHF
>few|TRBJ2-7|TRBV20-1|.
TGCAGTGCTAGAGATGAGACCTACGAGCAGTACTTC
CSARDETYEQYF
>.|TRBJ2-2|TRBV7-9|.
TGTGCCAGCAGCTACCAGGGGGGTGTCACCGGGGAGCTGTTTTTT
CASSYQGGVTGELFF